This T cell receptor beta chain was obtained from a study of blood T cell repertoires in COVID-19. Original processing notes: Amplified reference gene primers provided the basis for estimating nucleated cell counts. TCRdb's table, derived via immunoSEQ multiplex PCR, lists solely in-frame clones and lacks some. V, J and clone size derive from that table, while D and trimming were established from the DNA sequence. The table records under 350,000 clones, 80% to 90% of them present only once. V lost 7 bases and J lost 3; bases outside the gene matches: 9. Germline V gene sequence: CDR1 MNHNY, CDR2 SVGAGI (reference sequence). The CDR3 runs to 15 residues. This clone has a single count.

The TCR originated in a man aged 35-49 years with acute or convalescent COVID-19. The sequenced sample was peripheral blood. The J gene is TRBJ1-2, the V gene TRBV6-6; 9 nucleotides agree with TRBD1. This chain's CDR3 is CASTSPTGGDYGYTF. CDR3 nucleotide sequence: TGTGCCAGCACCTCCCCGACAGGGGGAGACTATGGCTACACCTTC.